The 14 T cell receptor beta chains reported below all come from one sample, sequenced in a study of cytomegalovirus exposure and HLA in healthy donors. Assay: immunoSEQ multiplex PCR; the TCRdb copy retains only in-frame clones and omits some. The data show about 130,000 clones, roughly nine tenths seen once. The specimen sequenced was PBMCs. All receptors come from a woman under 30 in good health and CMV-seropositive.

This chain connects TRBV11-2 to TRBJ1-3; 9 nucleotides align to TRBD1. V was clipped by 1 base and J by 3 bases; unmatched bases: 13. The CDR3 loop spans 19 amino acids. CDR1 and CDR2 (germline): SGHAT, FQNNGV. The CDR3 nucleotides are TGTGCCAGCAGCTTAGGTCGGGGACAGGGCCGAAAGGTTGGAAACACCATATATTTT. Its protein is CASSLGRGQGRKVGNTIYF.

This chain connects TRBV7-2 to TRBJ1-3; no reliable D call. CDR1 SGHTA and CDR2 FQGNSA come from the germline V gene. Deletions cut 3 bases from V and 3 bases from J, with 12 bases between. CDR3 length: 15 amino acids. This chain's CDR3 is CASSFSGGGGNTIYF. The CDR3 DNA is TGTGCCAGCAGCTTTAGCGGAGGTGGTGGAAACACCATATATTTT.

The gene calls are TRBV18 and TRBJ1-1, with 8 bases that match TRBD1. The CDR3 runs to 13 residues. V was pared by 0 bases and J by 14 bases, with 8 bases of the junction left unmatched. CDR1 is KGHSH, CDR2 LQKENI, per germline. CDR3 nucleotide sequence: TGTGCCAGCTCACCACCGCAGGGACAGGCGTACTTCTTT. Its translation: CASSPPQGQAYFF. Full variable domain (rest looked up from reference TRBV18 and TRBJ1-1): NAGVMQNPRHLVRRRGQEARLRCSPMKGHSHVYWYRQLPEEGLKFMVYLQKENIIDESGMPKERFSAEFPKEGPSILRIQQVVRGDSAAYFCASSPPQGQAYFFGQGTRLTVV.

The J gene is TRBJ2-7, the V gene TRBV21-1; the table's D call, TRBD2, has no DNA check behind it. TRBV21-1 is labeled a pseudogene. The CDR3 has 18 residues. The DNA for the CDR3 is TGTGCCAGCACCCCCCGGGAACCAGGCGATGTCCGCTCCTACGAGCAGTACTTC. Residues: CASTPREPGDVRSYEQYF.

J is TRBJ1-2 and V is TRBV5-4, with D unresolved. This CDR3 region has 14 residues. Germline V lookup: CDR1 SGHNT, CDR2 YYREEE (reference sequence). Trimming removed 0 bases at V and 7 bases at J, with 13 bases between. The CDR3, as DNA: TGTGCCAGCAGCTTGGAGCCACCGCGAGTTGGCTACACCTTC. Translated: CASSLEPPRVGYTF. Full variable domain (rest looked up from reference TRBV5-4 and TRBJ1-2): ETGVTQSPTHLIKTRGQQVTLRCSSQSGHNTVSWYQQALGQGPQFIFQYYREEENGRGNFPPRFSGLQFPNYSSELNVNALELDDSALYLCASSLEPPRVGYTFGSGTRLTVV.

This rearrangement joins TRBV18 to TRBJ2-1; 7 nucleotides align to TRBD2. The CDR3 sequence is 15 residues long. J was trimmed by 2 bases and V by 2 bases; bases with no gene match: 3. Germline loops: CDR1 KGHSH, CDR2 LQKENI. The DNA of the CDR3 is TGTGCCAGCTCACCAGGGGGGGGAACCTACAATGAGCAGTTCTTC. Its translation: CASSPGGGTYNEQFF.

The chain links TRBV28 to TRBJ1-1; D unresolved. Germline V lookup: CDR1 MDHEN, CDR2 SYDVKM. This CDR3 comprises 14 residues. V lost 2 bases and J lost 6, with 13 bases in between. CDR3 in amino acids: CASSLKGGFPEAFF. The CDR3 DNA follows: TGTGCCAGCAGTTTAAAGGGAGGGTTCCCTGAAGCTTTCTTT.

The sample holds one count of this clone. The chain recombines TRBV5-6 with TRBJ2-5, with 8 nucleotides matching TRBD2. The V gene's germline CDR1 is SGHDT and CDR2 YYEEEE. V lost 1 base to trimming and J lost 5 bases; unmatched junction nucleotides: 7. The CDR3 extends over 15 amino acids. The CDR3 nucleotides read TGTGCCAGCAGCTTGCGGGGGGGCCTCTGGGAGACCCAGTACTTC. Protein sequence: CASSLRGGLWETQYF.

This sequence joins TRBV27 and TRBJ1-6; D remains ambiguous. CDR3 size: 14 residues. Germline-derived CDR1 and CDR2 are MNHEY and SMNVEV (reference sequence). Trimming shortened V by 0 bases and J by 9 bases, and 9 bases separated the two germline ends. CDR3 coding DNA: TGTGCCAGCAGTTTATCTGGGGAGGCTTCACCCCTCCACTTT. Amino acid sequence: CASSLSGEASPLHF.

The J gene is TRBJ2-3, the V gene TRBV19; D is unresolved. The V gene's germline CDR1 is LNHDA and CDR2 SQIVND (reference sequence). V gave up 8 bases and J gave up 2 bases, with 5 bases separating them. This CDR3 region has 11 residues. CDR3 DNA sequence: TGTGCCAGTGCGGACACAGATACGCAGTATTTT. This sequence encodes CASADTDTQYF.

This clone was seen a single time. The chain links TRBV6-5 to TRBJ1-2, with TRBD1 matching 9 bases. The V gene end was trimmed by 5 bases and the J gene end by 6 bases; junction bases not matched to a gene: 10. Per germline, CDR1 MNHEY and CDR2 SVGAGI. This CDR3 is 15 amino acids long. The CDR3 region has the DNA TGTGCCAGCAGTCGACAAGGGACAGGGAAGGATGGCTACACCTTC. Translated, it gives CASSRQGTGKDGYTF.

V gene TRBV7-2 combines with J gene TRBJ1-4, with D perhaps TRBD1 (5 bases). The length of the CDR3 is 17 residues. The V and J ends lost 5 bases and 3 bases respectively, with 19 bases between them. Per germline, CDR1 SGHTA and CDR2 FQGNSA. The CDR3: CASSPYLTVGPNEKLFF. The CDR3, as DNA: TGTGCCAGCAGCCCCTACCTGACAGTCGGGCCTAATGAAAAACTGTTTTTT.

The chain couples TRBV2 to TRBJ2-5; 10 bases align to TRBD2. The germline CDR1 and CDR2 sequences are SNHLY and FYNNEI. The V and J ends lost 5 bases and 2 bases, in that order; junction bases with no gene match: 11. This CDR3 is 17 amino acids long. CDR3 DNA sequence: TGTGCCAGCAGTTTCAACGCACTAGCGGGACTTCAAGAGACCCAGTACTTC. Protein product: CASSFNALAGLQETQYF.

The chain is built from TRBV28 and TRBJ1-5; tentative D call: TRBD1 (5 bases). From germline, CDR1 is MDHEN and CDR2 SYDVKM. The V and J ends lost 6 bases and 1 base respectively, with 16 bases between them. CDR3 length: 16 residues. CDR3 nucleotides: TGTGCCAGCAGCCCTATTCGCCAGGGAAGCAATCAGCCCCAGCATTTT. Translation: CASSPIRQGSNQPQHF.